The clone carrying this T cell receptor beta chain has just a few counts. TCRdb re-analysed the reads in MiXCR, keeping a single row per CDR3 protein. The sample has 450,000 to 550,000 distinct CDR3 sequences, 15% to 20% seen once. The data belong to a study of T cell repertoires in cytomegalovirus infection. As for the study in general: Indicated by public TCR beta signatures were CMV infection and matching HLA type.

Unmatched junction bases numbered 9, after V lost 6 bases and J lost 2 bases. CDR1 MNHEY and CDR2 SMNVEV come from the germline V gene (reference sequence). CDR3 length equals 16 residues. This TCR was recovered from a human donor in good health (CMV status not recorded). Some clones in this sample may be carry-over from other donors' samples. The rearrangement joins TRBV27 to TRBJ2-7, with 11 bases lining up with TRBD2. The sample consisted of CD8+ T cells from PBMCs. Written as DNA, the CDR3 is TGTGCCAGCAGCCCCACCGGGACTAGCGGTACCTACGAGCAGTACTTC. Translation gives CASSPTGTSGTYEQYF.